The 17 T cell receptor beta chains below come from one sample, sequenced in a study of CD8 T cells in ankylosing spondylitis. TCRdb recomputed calls from the 5' RACE reads with MiXCR, one row per CDR3 protein. This sample carries about 240,000 distinct CDR3 sequences, about 11% of them seen once, and the ten largest clones take less than 3%. Material for sequencing was blood, either unsorted or a sorted T cell fraction (not recorded which). These receptors originate from a male donor with ankylosing spondylitis or in good health (not recorded which).

V and J are TRBV27 and TRBJ2-7, with 7 bases identical to TRBD2. Germline-derived CDR1 and CDR2 are MNHEY and SMNVEV (reference sequence). This CDR3 comprises 15 residues. The J segment lost 2 bases and the V segment lost 2 bases, leaving 6 bases of the junction unmatched. CDR3: CASSLGGGPTYEQYF. DNA for the CDR3: TGTGCCAGCAGTTTAGGGGGAGGGCCGACCTACGAGCAGTACTTC.

This clonotype was found many times. V gene TRBV5-1 combines with J gene TRBJ1-1, with D uncertain. The V and J ends lost 4 bases and 3 bases respectively, with 10 bases between them. The CDR3 has 13 amino acids. CDR1 and CDR2 (germline): SGHRS, YFSETQ. The CDR3 loop reads CASSGNPDTEAFF. The CDR3 bases are TGCGCCAGCAGCGGGAATCCGGACACTGAAGCTTTCTTT.

This chain connects TRBV2 to TRBJ2-1; D call uncertain. The germline V and J ends were trimmed by 5 bases and 7 bases, with 3 bases remaining between them. The CDR3 sequence is 10 residues long. Germline V gives CDR1 SNHLY, CDR2 FYNNEI. The chain's CDR3 is CASSLNEQFF. DNA for the CDR3: TGTGCCAGCAGTCTAAATGAGCAGTTCTTC.

At least ten counts were recorded for this clonotype. The chain uses TRBV18 and TRBJ2-1; D is perhaps TRBD1 (7 bases). The CDR3 is 16 amino acids. Germline lookup yields CDR1 KGHSH and CDR2 LQKENI. Between the trimmed V and J ends, which lost 3 bases and 5 bases, there was a span of 17 bases. CDR3 region: CASSPQGGLENNEQFF. The CDR3 DNA reads TGTGCCAGCTCACCTCAGGGGGGACTGGAAAACAATGAGCAGTTCTTC.

This clonotype has ten or more counts. The V and J genes are TRBV21-1 and TRBJ1-1; the table calls TRBD1, which could not be checked here. TRBV21-1 is a pseudogene. This CDR3 has 14 amino acids. The CDR3 nucleotides are TGTGCCAGCAGCATCCCGGGAAGGAACACTGAAGCTTTCTTT. This encodes CASSIPGRNTEAFF.

This clonotype was seen many times. The chain couples TRBV5-1 to TRBJ2-2; D might be TRBD2 (6 bases). This CDR3 has 15 residues. CDR1 SGHRS and CDR2 YFSETQ come from the germline V gene. The V and J ends lost 2 bases and 2 bases respectively, with 10 bases between them. CDR3 coding DNA: TGCGCCAGCAGCTTCCGGGAGTTAAACACCGGGGAGCTGTTTTTT. It yields the protein CASSFRELNTGELFF.

This clonotype was counted at least ten times. This rearrangement joins TRBV20-1 to TRBJ1-1; tentative D call: TRBD1 (5 bases). Trimming pared 6 bases from V and 0 bases from J, leaving 23 bases between. The CDR3 spans 17 residues. Per the germline V gene, CDR1 is DFQATT and CDR2 is SNEGSKA (reference sequence). CDR3 protein: CSAPLPRGGGLNTEAFF. CDR3 coding DNA: TGCAGTGCCCCGCTCCCACGGGGGGGAGGGCTGAACACTGAAGCTTTCTTT.

This clonotype was detected ten times or more. V and J are TRBV25-1 and TRBJ1-2, with TRBD1 as a possible D gene (5 bases). V dropped 7 bases and J dropped 7 bases, with 16 bases sitting between them. Germline loops: CDR1 MGHDK, CDR2 SYGVNS. This CDR3 comprises 13 residues. The CDR3 nucleotides are TGTGCCAGCAATCGGGGGGAGGAAGCTGGCTACACCTTC. It is translated as CASNRGEEAGYTF.

This clonotype came up many times. The chain links TRBV25-1 to TRBJ1-1; TRBD1 is a possible D gene (5 bases). CDR1 is MGHDK and CDR2 is SYGVNS in the germline V gene. V lost 1 base, J lost 6 bases, and 15 bases lay in between. This CDR3 contains 15 residues. The CDR3 loop reads CASSEWGGLGAEAFF. CDR3 bases: TGTGCCAGCAGTGAATGGGGGGGGTTAGGGGCTGAAGCTTTCTTT.

This clonotype was detected ten times or more. The gene calls are TRBV6-5 and TRBJ1-1; D is undetermined. The CDR3 loop spans 15 amino acids. CDR1 and CDR2 (germline): MNHEY, SVGAGI. The ends were cut back, 0 bases at V and 1 base at J, with 9 bases in the middle. For the CDR3, the DNA is TGTGCCAGCAGTTACTCGAGAAGCAAGAACACTGAAGCTTTCTTT. Protein: CASSYSRSKNTEAFF.

This clonotype was counted many times. The chain couples TRBV27 to TRBJ2-7; no clear D gene. CDR1 MNHEY and CDR2 SMNVEV come from the germline V gene (reference sequence). This CDR3 is 18 amino acids long. Trimming took off 3 bases at V and 0 bases at J, with 21 bases between the two ends. CDR3 sequence (DNA): TGTGCCAGCAGTTTGAAACCCGAGCGTCGAATCGACTCCTACGAGCAGTACTTC. It translates to CASSLKPERRIDSYEQYF.

This clonotype has a count of ten or more. V and J are TRBV6-5 and TRBJ1-2; weak D call: TRBD1 (6 bases). The CDR3 consists of 15 residues. Trimming removed 2 bases from V and 4 bases from J, with 14 bases in between. The germline V gene has CDR1 MNHEY and CDR2 SVGAGI. CDR3 loop: CASSYDSGASYGYTF. In DNA, the CDR3 is TGTGCCAGCAGTTACGATTCAGGGGCGAGCTATGGCTACACCTTC.

This clonotype has at least ten counts. This sequence joins TRBV5-1 and TRBJ2-5; D gene ambiguous. The V gene's germline CDR1 is SGHRS and CDR2 YFSETQ. The CDR3 sequence is 14 residues long. V lost 0 bases, J lost 4 bases, and 10 bases lay in between. The CDR3 region is CASSLEGNRETQYF. Here the CDR3 DNA reads TGCGCCAGCAGCTTGGAAGGGAACCGAGAGACCCAGTACTTC.

This clonotype has ten or more counts. The chain carries TRBV5-1 and TRBJ2-7; TRBD1 matches 7 bases. Germline loops: CDR1 SGHRS, CDR2 YFSETQ. The V segment lost 7 bases and the J segment 0 bases; nucleotides outside the gene matches: 10. This CDR3 has 15 amino acids. The CDR3: CASRLRQGSSYEQYF. DNA for the CDR3: TGCGCCAGCCGATTAAGACAGGGCAGCTCCTACGAGCAGTACTTC.

This clonotype has a handful of counts. The genes are TRBV30 and TRBJ2-3; maybe TRBD2 (6 bases). The CDR3 length is 14 residues. The ends were cut back, 5 bases at V and 2 bases at J, with 14 bases in the middle. In germline, CDR1 is GTSNPN, CDR2 SVGIG (reference sequence). The CDR3: CAWGGEGPTDTQYF. In DNA form, the CDR3 reads TGTGCCTGGGGAGGGGAAGGACCCACAGATACGCAGTATTTT.

The rearrangement links TRBV7-9 to TRBJ1-1, with D possibly TRBD1 on 6 matching bases. CDR1 and CDR2 from the germline V gene are SEHNR and FQNEAQ (reference sequence). The ends were cut back, 0 bases at V and 5 bases at J, with 13 bases in the middle. There are 15 residues in the CDR3. CDR3 residues: CASSLAMGARTEAFF. The CDR3 bases are TGTGCCAGCAGCTTAGCGATGGGGGCGCGGACTGAAGCTTTCTTT. Filled out from reference TRBV7-9 and TRBJ1-1, the complete variable domain reads DTGVSQNPRHKITKRGQNVTFRCDPISEHNRLYWYRQTLGQGPEFLTYFQNEAQLEKSRLLSDRFSAERPKGSFSTLEIQRTEQGDSAMYLCASSLAMGARTEAFFGQGTRLTVV.

This clonotype came up many times. This chain links TRBV12-3 or TRBV12-4 with TRBJ1-4; no firm D call. V lost 8 bases and J lost 5, with 15 bases in between. The CDR3 is made up of 14 amino acids. The CDR3 loop is CASSWAGNNEKLFF. The CDR3 nucleotides read TGTGCCAGCTCGTGGGCGGGGAACAATGAAAAACTGTTTTTT.